The clone carrying this T cell receptor beta chain has a single count. What it binds is unknown. The length of the CDR3 is 13 residues. Germline V gene sequence: CDR1 SNHLY, CDR2 FYNNEI. The germline V and J ends were trimmed by 5 bases and 4 bases, with 9 bases remaining between them. The data belong to a study of PD-1 blockade in classical Hodgkin lymphoma. Indicated time point: cycle 4 day 1 (C4D1), after less than 7 weeks of nivolumab. In every patient, relapse followed autologous stem cell transplantation, while exposure to brentuximab vedotin differed. General study results and limits: Baseline diversity resembling that of newly diagnosed patients was seen in complete responders.

Produced via immunoSEQ multiplex PCR; TCRdb's table is partial and in-frame only. In the table there are tens of thousands of clones, about 85% of which are singletons. The J gene is TRBJ2-1, the V gene TRBV2, with D perhaps TRBD1 (6 bases). This receptor was identified in a human donor with classical Hodgkin lymphoma. Here the sequenced sample was peripheral blood mononuclear cells (PBMCs), taken before the fourth cycle of nivolumab. DNA of the CDR3: TGTGCCAGCAGTTCCAGGGGTTACAATGAGCAGTTCTTC. Translating gives CASSSRGYNEQFF. Filled out from reference TRBV2 and TRBJ2-1, the complete variable domain reads EPEVTQTPSHQVTQMGQEVILRCVPISNHLYFYWYRQILGQKVEFLVSFYNNEISEKSEIFDDQFSVERPDGSNFTLKIRSTKLEDSAMYFCASSSRGYNEQFFGPGTRLTVL.